This TCR beta chain originates from a study of CD8+CD57+ T cells in acquired aplastic anemia. About the research overall: Sorted cells (CD4+ and CD8+) yielded DNA amounts that averaged approximately 3.1 ug. Healthy donors gave 10 million or so reads on average for CD4+ cells. Study-level findings and limits: Patients shared some 30 CD8+ CDR3 sequences with controls. Any difference that existed in CD8+ Simpson's diversity between patients and controls was not significant.

TCR beta VDJ and CDR3 profiles were obtained from a genomic DNA template. TCRdb ran MiXCR on the reads and lists one entry per CDR3 protein. This table holds around 68,000 distinct CDR3 sequences, under 65% found once. Per the germline V gene, CDR1 is SGDLS and CDR2 is YYNGEE. V lost 6 bases to trimming and J lost 1 base, with 11 bases between them. There are 13 residues in the CDR3. Of note for this clonotype: Its specificity is not known.

Sequencing used sorted CD4+, CD8+, or CD8+CD57+ T cells (not recorded which) from PBMCs. V usage is TRBV9 and J usage is TRBJ2-7; possible D gene TRBD1, 6 bases. The receptor comes from a human donor in good health, serving as a control. CDR3 amino acids: CASNGGESYEQYF. Here the CDR3 DNA reads TGTGCCAGCAATGGGGGCGAGTCCTACGAGCAGTACTTC.